Listed below are T cell receptor beta chains from one sample, sequenced in a study of HIV-infected patients and healthy controls. TCRdb passed the 5' RACE reads through MiXCR, listing each CDR3 protein once. The sample holds approximately 15,000 distinct CDR3 sequences, approximately 7% seen once. Sequencing used blood. These TCRs come from an adult in good health. Each CDR3 is given with its conserved first and last residue.

>TRBV30|TRBJ2-5
CAWRFSSAKTQYF
>TRBV29-1|TRBJ2-7
CSVEVGSSYEQYF
>TRBV2|TRBJ1-1
CASSAIAGDQTEAFF
>TRBV6-4|TRBJ2-3
CASSDGVSGTDTQYF
>TRBV29-1|TRBJ2-1
CSDGTGLSQNNEQFF
>TRBV15|TRBJ1-5
CATSRKTGANQPQHF
>TRBV7-9|TRBJ1-1
CASSLAVTGGSEAFF
>TRBV6-6|TRBJ1-5
CASASNSNQPQHF
>TRBV2|TRBJ2-5
CASILRRDPTRGQETQYF
>TRBV6-6|TRBJ1-4
CASRMDSKNEKLFF
>TRBV9|TRBJ2-2
CASSVGRVWDTGELFF
>TRBV20-1|TRBJ1-1
CSARGRDTEAFF
>TRBV7-9|TRBJ2-7
CASSAQGAPREQYF
>TRBV20-1|TRBJ1-5
CSVPWGGPKQPQHF
>TRBV20-1|TRBJ2-1
CSARVGGGNEQFF
>TRBV24-1|TRBJ1-2
CATRDSYGYTF
>TRBV6-2/TRBV6-3|TRBJ2-2
CASIMVGNTGELFF
>TRBV28|TRBJ1-2
CASSLPPPRGRLAMF
>TRBV7-9|TRBJ2-3
CASSSRGQEVADTQYF
>TRBV2|TRBJ2-3
CASRRLAGAARRRASTDTQYF
>TRBV12-3/TRBV12-4|TRBJ1-5
CASSLTDPLNQPQHF
>TRBV25-1|TRBJ2-3
CASRAELTDTQYF
>TRBV9|TRBJ1-6
CASSPGRALHF
>TRBV7-9|TRBJ1-6
CASSLGGGSPLHF
>TRBV15|TRBJ2-3
CATSRVRERTDTQYF
>TRBV13|TRBJ2-7
CASSPKGERGEQYF